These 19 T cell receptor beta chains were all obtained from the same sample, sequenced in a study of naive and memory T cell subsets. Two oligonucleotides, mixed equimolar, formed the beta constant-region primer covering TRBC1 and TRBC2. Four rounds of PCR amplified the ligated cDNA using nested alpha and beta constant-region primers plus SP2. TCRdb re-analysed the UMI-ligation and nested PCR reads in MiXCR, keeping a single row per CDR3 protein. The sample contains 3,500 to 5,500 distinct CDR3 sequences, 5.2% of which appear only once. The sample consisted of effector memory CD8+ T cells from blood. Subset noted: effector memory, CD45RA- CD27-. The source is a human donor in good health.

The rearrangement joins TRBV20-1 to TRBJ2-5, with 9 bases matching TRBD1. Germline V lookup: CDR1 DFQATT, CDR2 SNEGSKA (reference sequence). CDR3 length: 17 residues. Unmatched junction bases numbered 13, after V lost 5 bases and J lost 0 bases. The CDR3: CSARRLGWDRDQETQYF. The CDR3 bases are TGCAGTGCTCGACGTCTTGGGTGGGACAGGGACCAAGAGACCCAGTACTTC.

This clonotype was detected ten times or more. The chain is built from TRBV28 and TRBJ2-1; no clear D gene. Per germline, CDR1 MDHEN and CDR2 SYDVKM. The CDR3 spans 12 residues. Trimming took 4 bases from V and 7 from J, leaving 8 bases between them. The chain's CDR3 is CASSYWENEQFF. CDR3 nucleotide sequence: TGTGCCAGCAGTTATTGGGAAAATGAGCAGTTCTTC.

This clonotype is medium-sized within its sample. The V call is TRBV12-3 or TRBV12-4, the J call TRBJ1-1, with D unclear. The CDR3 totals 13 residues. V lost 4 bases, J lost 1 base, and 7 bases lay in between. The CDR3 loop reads CASSWVRNTEAFF. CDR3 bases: TGTGCCAGCAGTTGGGTCCGGAACACTGAAGCTTTCTTT.

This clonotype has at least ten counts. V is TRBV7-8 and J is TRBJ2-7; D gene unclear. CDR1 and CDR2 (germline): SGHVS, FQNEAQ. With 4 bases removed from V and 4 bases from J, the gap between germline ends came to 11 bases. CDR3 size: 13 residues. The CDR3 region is CASSSYRVYEQYF. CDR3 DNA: TGTGCCAGCAGCTCCTACAGAGTTTACGAGCAGTACTTC.

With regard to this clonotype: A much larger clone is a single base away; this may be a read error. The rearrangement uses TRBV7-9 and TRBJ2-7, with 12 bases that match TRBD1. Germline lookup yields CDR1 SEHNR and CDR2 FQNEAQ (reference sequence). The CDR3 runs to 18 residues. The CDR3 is CVSSPPGQGAFYSYEQYF. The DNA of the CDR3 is TGTGTCAGCAGCCCACCGGGACAGGGGGCGTTTTATTCCTACGAGCAGTACTTC.

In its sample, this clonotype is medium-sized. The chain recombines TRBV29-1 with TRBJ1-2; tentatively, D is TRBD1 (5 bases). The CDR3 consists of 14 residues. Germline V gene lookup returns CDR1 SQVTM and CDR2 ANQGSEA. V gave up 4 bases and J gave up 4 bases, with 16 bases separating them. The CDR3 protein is CSVGGGGIGYGYTF. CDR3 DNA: TGCAGCGTTGGGGGCGGGGGAATAGGCTATGGCTACACCTTC.

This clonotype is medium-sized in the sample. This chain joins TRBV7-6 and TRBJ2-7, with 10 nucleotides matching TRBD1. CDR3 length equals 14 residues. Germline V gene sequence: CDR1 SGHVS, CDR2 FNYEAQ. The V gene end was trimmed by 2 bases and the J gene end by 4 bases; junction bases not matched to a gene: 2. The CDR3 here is CASSLWDRGYEQYF. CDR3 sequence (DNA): TGTGCCAGCAGCTTATGGGACAGGGGTTACGAGCAGTACTTC.

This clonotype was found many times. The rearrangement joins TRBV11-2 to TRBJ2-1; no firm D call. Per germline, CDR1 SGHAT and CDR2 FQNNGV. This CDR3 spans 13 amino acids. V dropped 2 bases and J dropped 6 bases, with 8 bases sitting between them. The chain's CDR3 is CASSLTSVNEQFF. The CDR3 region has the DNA TGTGCCAGCAGCTTAACGAGCGTCAATGAGCAGTTCTTC.

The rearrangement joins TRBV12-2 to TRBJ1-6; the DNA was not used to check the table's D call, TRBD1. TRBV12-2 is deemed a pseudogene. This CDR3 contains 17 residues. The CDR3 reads CASRLGGQGARNSPLHF. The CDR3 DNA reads TGTGCAAGTCGCTTAGGTGGACAGGGGGCGCGCAATTCACCCCTCCACTTT.

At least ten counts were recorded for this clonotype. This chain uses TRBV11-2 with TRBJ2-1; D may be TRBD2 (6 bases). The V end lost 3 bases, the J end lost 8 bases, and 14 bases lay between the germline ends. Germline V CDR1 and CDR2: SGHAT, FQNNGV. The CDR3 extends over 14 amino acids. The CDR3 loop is CASSLAGRGYEQFF. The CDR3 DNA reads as TGTGCCAGCAGCTTGGCGGGGAGAGGCTATGAGCAGTTCTTC.

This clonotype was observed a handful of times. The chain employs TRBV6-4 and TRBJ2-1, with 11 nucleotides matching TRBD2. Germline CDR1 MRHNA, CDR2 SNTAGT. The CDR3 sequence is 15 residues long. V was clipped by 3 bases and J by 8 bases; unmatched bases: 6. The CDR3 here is CASSEIAGGVDEQFF. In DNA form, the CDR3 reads TGTGCCAGCAGTGAAATAGCGGGAGGGGTCGATGAGCAGTTCTTC.

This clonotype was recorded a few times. CDR3: CASSEDEEGNIQYF. The DNA for the CDR3 is TGTGCCAGCAGTGAAGATGAGGAGGGAAACATTCAGTACTTC. V and J are TRBV6-1 and TRBJ2-4; D is possibly TRBD2 (6 bases). The CDR3 has 14 residues. CDR1 is MNHNS, CDR2 SASEGT, per germline. Between the trimmed V and J ends, which lost 1 base and 6 bases, there was a span of 10 bases.

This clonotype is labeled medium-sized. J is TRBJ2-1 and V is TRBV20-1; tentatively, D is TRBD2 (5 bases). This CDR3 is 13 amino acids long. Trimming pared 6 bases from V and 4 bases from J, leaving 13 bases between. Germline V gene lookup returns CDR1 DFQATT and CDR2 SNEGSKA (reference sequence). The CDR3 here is CSAQRTEYNEQFF. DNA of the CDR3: TGCAGTGCGCAGCGGACGGAGTACAATGAGCAGTTCTTC.

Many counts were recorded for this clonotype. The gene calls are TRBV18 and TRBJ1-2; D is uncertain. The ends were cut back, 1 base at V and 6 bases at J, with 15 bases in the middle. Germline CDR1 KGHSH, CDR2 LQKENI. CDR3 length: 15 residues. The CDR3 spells CASSPHERPENGYTF. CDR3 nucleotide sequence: TGTGCCAGCTCACCACACGAACGGCCGGAGAATGGCTACACCTTC. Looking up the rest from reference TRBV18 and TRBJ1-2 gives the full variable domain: NAGVMQNPRHLVRRRGQEARLRCSPMKGHSHVYWYRQLPEEGLKFMVYLQKENIIDESGMPKERFSAEFPKEGPSILRIQQVVRGDSAAYFCASSPHERPENGYTFGSGTRLTVV.

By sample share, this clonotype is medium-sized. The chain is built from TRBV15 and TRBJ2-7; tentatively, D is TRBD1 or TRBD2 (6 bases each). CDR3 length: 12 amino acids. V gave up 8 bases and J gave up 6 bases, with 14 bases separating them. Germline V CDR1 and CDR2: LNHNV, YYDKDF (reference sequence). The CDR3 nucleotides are TGTGCCACCGGGGAAGGGGGGCGCGAGCAGTACTTC. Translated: CATGEGGREQYF.

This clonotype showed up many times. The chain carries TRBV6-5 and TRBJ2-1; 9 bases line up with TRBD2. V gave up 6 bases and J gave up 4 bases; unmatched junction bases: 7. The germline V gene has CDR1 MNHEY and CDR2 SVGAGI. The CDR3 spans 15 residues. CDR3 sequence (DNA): TGTGCCAGCAGCTTAGCGGGAGATAGGTACAATGAGCAGTTCTTC. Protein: CASSLAGDRYNEQFF.

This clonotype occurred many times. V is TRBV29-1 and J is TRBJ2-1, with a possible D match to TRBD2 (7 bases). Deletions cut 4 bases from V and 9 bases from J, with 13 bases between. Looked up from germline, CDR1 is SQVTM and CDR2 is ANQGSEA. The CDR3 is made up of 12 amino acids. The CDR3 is CSVVPGGLEQFF. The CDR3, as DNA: TGCAGCGTTGTTCCGGGGGGCCTTGAGCAGTTCTTC.

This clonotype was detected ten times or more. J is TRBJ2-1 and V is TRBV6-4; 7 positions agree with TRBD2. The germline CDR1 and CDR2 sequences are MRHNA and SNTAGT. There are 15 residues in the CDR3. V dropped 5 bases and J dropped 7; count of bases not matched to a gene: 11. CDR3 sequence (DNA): TGTGCCAGCAGTTTACTCGCGGGAGAGGGAAATGAGCAGTTCTTC. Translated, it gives CASSLLAGEGNEQFF.

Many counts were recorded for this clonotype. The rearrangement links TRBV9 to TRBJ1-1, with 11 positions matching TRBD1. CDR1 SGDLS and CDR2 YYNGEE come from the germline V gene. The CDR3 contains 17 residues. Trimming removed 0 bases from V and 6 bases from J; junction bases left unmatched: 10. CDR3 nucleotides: TGTGCCAGCAGCGTAGTCCGGACAGGGGGCGTTGGGGCTGAAGCTTTCTTT. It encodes CASSVVRTGGVGAEAFF. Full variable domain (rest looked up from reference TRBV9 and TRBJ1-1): DSGVTQTPKHLITATGQRVTLRCSPRSGDLSVYWYQQSLDQGLQFLIQYYNGEERAKGNILERFSAQQFPDLHSELNLSSLELGDSALYFCASSVVRTGGVGAEAFFGQGTRLTVV.